A selection of T cell receptor beta chains follows, all from one sample in a study of blood T cell repertoires in COVID-19. This table comes from immunoSEQ multiplex PCR, and its TCRdb copy is limited to in-frame clones, with some not included. The data show 84,000 or so clones, approximately 86% seen once. Sequencing was done on a sample of peripheral blood. The receptors were sampled from an elderly woman with acute or convalescent COVID-19. Both conserved end residues are part of each CDR3. D genes are given only for firm matches. Size is omitted from some rows. Given values are once, few, many or a class for expanded clones.

V gene	J gene	D gene	clone size	CDR3 protein	CDR3 DNA
TRBV15	TRBJ2-7	TRBD1	NA	CATSNRQGVVIEQYF	TGTGCCACCAGCAACAGACAGGGGGTGGTAATTGAGCAGTACTTC
TRBV4-1	TRBJ2-2	TRBD2	NA	CASSQDGLGGPRTGELFF	TGCGCCAGCAGCCAAGATGGGTTGGGAGGGCCCCGCACCGGGGAGCTGTTTTTT
TRBV6-5	TRBJ2-3	NA	NA	CASSYGSPSTDTQYF	TGTGCCAGCAGTTACGGTAGCCCTAGCACAGATACGCAGTATTTT
TRBV15	TRBJ1-2	NA	NA	CATSRDLRPEGYTF	TGTGCCACCAGCAGAGATTTAAGGCCGGAGGGCTACACCTTC
TRBV2	TRBJ1-5	NA	NA	CASLGTGNQPQHF	TGTGCCAGTCTTGGTACAGGTAATCAGCCCCAGCATTTT
TRBV3-1/TRBV3-2	TRBJ2-3	TRBD1	NA	CASKDRPSTDTQYF	TGTGCCAGCAAGGACAGGCCCAGCACAGATACGCAGTATTTT
TRBV10-2	TRBJ2-5	TRBD2	NA	CASSWSGREETQYF	TGCGCCAGCTCGTGGAGCGGGAGGGAGGAGACCCAGTACTTC
TRBV2	TRBJ2-2	TRBD2	NA	CATRAGAANTGELFF	TGTGCCACAAGGGCGGGAGCTGCGAACACCGGGGAGCTGTTTTTT
TRBV7-6	TRBJ2-7	NA	NA	CASSLGAGTLYEQYF	TGTGCCAGCAGCCTAGGGGCCGGAACTCTCTACGAGCAGTACTTC
TRBV7-2	TRBJ2-7	NA	NA	CASGSSYEQYF	TGTGCCAGCGGCAGCTCCTACGAGCAGTACTTC
TRBV19	TRBJ2-4	NA	NA	CASSDRAKNIQYF	TGTGCCAGTAGCGACAGAGCCAAAAACATTCAGTACTTC
TRBV30	TRBJ1-5	NA	NA	CAWSSSGRNQPQHF	TGTGCCTGGAGTTCGAGTGGGCGCAATCAGCCCCAGCATTTT
TRBV10-1	TRBJ2-7	NA	NA	CASSGVQDEQYF	TGCGCCAGCAGTGGCGTCCAGGACGAGCAGTACTTC
TRBV6-5	TRBJ2-2	TRBD2	NA	CASSKGLAGAGELFF	TGTGCCAGCAGTAAGGGACTAGCGGGAGCCGGGGAGCTGTTTTTT
TRBV6-6	TRBJ2-2	NA	NA	CASSRGERTGELFF	TGTGCCAGCAGCCGTGGGGAGCGCACCGGGGAGCTGTTTTTT
TRBV3-1/TRBV3-2	TRBJ2-1	NA	NA	CASSQVYGQIGEQFF	TGTGCCAGCAGCCAAGTTTATGGGCAGATAGGTGAGCAGTTCTTC
TRBV7-8	TRBJ2-3	TRBD2	NA	CASSLFRASGSTDTQYF	TGTGCCAGCAGCTTATTCAGGGCTAGCGGGAGCACAGATACGCAGTATTTT
TRBV5-4	TRBJ2-7	TRBD2	NA	CASSPAGTTIYEQYF	TGTGCCAGCAGCCCTGCCGGGACTACCATCTACGAGCAGTACTTC
TRBV18	TRBJ2-3	NA	NA	CASSPPKGFSTDTQYF	TGTGCCAGCTCACCACCTAAGGGGTTCAGCACAGATACGCAGTATTTT
TRBV28	TRBJ2-5	TRBD1	NA	CASNPGQQETQYF	TGTGCCAGCAACCCGGGACAGCAAGAGACCCAGTACTTC
TRBV5-8	TRBJ2-3	NA	few	CASSLKQGGTDTQYF	TGTGCCAGCAGCTTGAAACAGGGAGGGACAGATACGCAGTATTTT
TRBV5-1	TRBJ2-3	TRBD2	NA	CASSSGLAGRGADTQYF	TGCGCCAGCAGCTCGGGACTAGCGGGGCGGGGGGCAGATACGCAGTATTTT
TRBV11-2	TRBJ2-1	NA	NA	CASSLDAGAREQFF	TGTGCCAGCAGCTTAGATGCAGGGGCCCGCGAGCAGTTCTTC
TRBV5-1	TRBJ2-2	NA	NA	CASSFEGGTGELFF	TGCGCCAGCAGCTTCGAGGGGGGGACCGGGGAGCTGTTTTTT
TRBV7-2	TRBJ1-4	NA	NA	CASSWGPTNEKLFF	TGTGCCAGCAGCTGGGGGCCGACTAATGAAAAACTGTTTTTT
TRBV6-5	TRBJ2-2	NA	few	CASPGPGELFF	TGTGCCAGCCCGGGTCCCGGGGAGCTGTTTTTT
TRBV30	TRBJ2-7	TRBD1	once	CARKGDRFDEQYF	TGTGCCCGTAAGGGGGACAGGTTTGACGAGCAGTACTTC
TRBV29-1	TRBJ1-1	NA	NA	CSVMTANTEAFF	TGCAGCGTTATGACTGCCAACACTGAAGCTTTCTTT
TRBV7-2	TRBJ2-3	NA	NA	CASSLIFADTQYF	TGTGCCAGCAGCTTAATCTTCGCAGATACGCAGTATTTT
TRBV7-2	TRBJ2-2	TRBD2	NA	CASSRRTSGFGELFF	TGTGCCAGCAGCCGCCGGACTAGCGGGTTCGGGGAGCTGTTTTTT
TRBV7-9	TRBJ2-3	TRBD2	NA	CASSQLLAGVIDTQYF	TGTGCCAGCAGCCAGCTCCTAGCGGGAGTGATTGATACGCAGTATTTT
TRBV7-6	TRBJ2-5	NA	NA	CASSLARARGETQYF	TGTGCCAGCAGCTTAGCGAGGGCCCGGGGGGAGACCCAGTACTTC
TRBV7-2	TRBJ1-4	TRBD1	NA	CASSPGQFNEKLFF	TGTGCCAGCAGCCCGGGACAGTTTAATGAAAAACTGTTTTTT
TRBV13	TRBJ2-2	NA	NA	CASSLQGIAGELFF	TGTGCCAGCAGCTTACAGGGGATCGCCGGGGAGCTGTTTTTT
TRBV21-1	TRBJ2-2	NA	NA	CASSKDGGETGELFF	TGTGCCAGCAGCAAAGACGGGGGAGAGACCGGGGAGCTGTTTTTT
TRBV28	TRBJ2-3	TRBD2	NA	CASSFPIAGGLTDTQYF	TGTGCCAGCAGCTTTCCCATAGCGGGAGGCCTCACAGATACGCAGTATTTT
TRBV25-1	TRBJ2-2	TRBD2	NA	CASSTSGANTGELFF	TGTGCCAGCTCGACTAGCGGAGCGAACACCGGGGAGCTGTTTTTT
TRBV10-3	TRBJ2-7	TRBD2	NA	CAIREGLAVNYEQYF	TGTGCCATCAGAGAGGGACTAGCGGTTAACTACGAGCAGTACTTC
TRBV2	TRBJ2-5	NA	NA	CASSVSQGGTQYF	TGTGCCAGCAGTGTTAGTCAAGGGGGGACCCAGTACTTC
TRBV11-2	TRBJ1-6	TRBD1	NA	CASSLDSGGYNSPLHF	TGTGCCAGCAGCTTAGACTCAGGGGGCTATAATTCACCCCTCCACTTT